This T cell receptor beta chain was retrieved from a study of identical twins. General study points: Cord blood beta clonotypes present at high abundance carried fewer insertions; no such pattern appeared in memory repertoires.

Healthy Caucasians made up all donors. Unique molecular identifiers were present on the cDNA, which also gained a universal primer site by template switching. TCRdb reprocessed the 5' RACE reads with MiXCR, giving one entry per CDR3 protein. Counted here are around 220,000 distinct CDR3 sequences, about 11% occurring once; the ten biggest clones make up more than 8%. This clonotype was observed a single time. Antigen unknown. Trimming pared 1 base from V and 9 bases from J, leaving 17 bases between. The CDR3 length is 14 residues. The germline gives CDR1 SGDLS, CDR2 YYNGEE. Sequenced material: memory T cells sorted from blood. V is TRBV9 and J is TRBJ2-7; D unresolved. The receptor was isolated from a man in his fifties in good health. The CDR3 spells CASSVSGVAYGQYF. In nucleotides, the CDR3 is TGTGCCAGCAGCGTATCTGGGGTGGCCTATGGGCAGTACTTC.